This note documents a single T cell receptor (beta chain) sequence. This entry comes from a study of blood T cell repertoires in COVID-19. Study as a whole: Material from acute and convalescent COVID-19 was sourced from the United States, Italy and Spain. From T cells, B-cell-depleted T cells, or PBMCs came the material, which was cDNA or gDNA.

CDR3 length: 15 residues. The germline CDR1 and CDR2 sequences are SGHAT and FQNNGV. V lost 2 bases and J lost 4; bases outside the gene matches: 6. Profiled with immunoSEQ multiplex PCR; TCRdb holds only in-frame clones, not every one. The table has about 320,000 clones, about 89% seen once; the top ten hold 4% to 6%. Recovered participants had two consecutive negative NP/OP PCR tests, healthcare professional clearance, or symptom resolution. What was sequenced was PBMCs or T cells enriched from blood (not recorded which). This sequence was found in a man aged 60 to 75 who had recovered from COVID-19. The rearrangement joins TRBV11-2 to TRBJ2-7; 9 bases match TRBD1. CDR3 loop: CASSLPTGGRYEQYF. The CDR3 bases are TGTGCCAGCAGCTTACCTACAGGGGGCAGGTACGAGCAGTACTTC. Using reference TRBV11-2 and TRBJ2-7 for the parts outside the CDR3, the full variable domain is EAGVAQSPRYKIIEKRQSVAFWCNPISGHATLYWYQQILGQGPKLLIQFQNNGVVDDSQLPKDRFSAERLKGVDSTLKIQPAKLEDSAVYLCASSLPTGGRYEQYFGPGTRLTVT.